The T cell receptor beta chain described here comes from a study of cytomegalovirus exposure and HLA in healthy donors (TCRdb year 2017). About the full investigation: In an earlier analysis of some 550 of the donors, 276 Gb of sequence data and 117 million unique TCR beta sequences from roughly 200 million T cells were reported. Roughly 5 DR-DQ haplotypes were handled as single units for association and clustering, since linkage in the cohort was strong. The study used immunosequencing to profile the T cell repertoires of approximately 630 subjects and linked those repertoires to cytomegalovirus serostatus. Donor age, sex, ethnicity and CMV serostatus were compiled together with the repertoire data. The genetic ancestry cluster associated with self-reported Caucasian donors included around four fifths of the roughly 400 genotyped donors. To predict cytomegalovirus infection status, the study combined high-throughput TCR immunosequencing, statistical association of individual TCRs with disease status, and machine learning. Both class I and class II loci were covered by HLA typing, at four-digit resolution. Across approximately 400 genotyped donors of the cohort, an average of 235,054 unique TCR beta nucleotide sequences per donor were sequenced, and roughly a sixth of those sequences were non-productive. An early release covering roughly 640 HLA-typed donors comprised about 310 gigabases of sequencing data and approximately 85 million unique TCR sequences. A later genetic analysis took genome-wide SNP genotypes for about 55% of the 666 donors and used that subset as a discovery cohort. To study patterns of TCR occurrence, a later analysis re-analyzed previously published TCR beta repertoires from 666 donors and added high-resolution HLA genotyping. All discovery cohort repertoires had been generated using a single sequencing platform. The study aimed to test whether cataloging public T cell receptors could reveal signatures of past pathogen exposure. The number of typed donors differed by locus: roughly 629-640 for A, B, C, DRB1 and DQB1; some 540 for DQA1; approximately 610 for DPA1; and 400 to 480 for DPB1. In the later analysis, no new phenotypic data were used to find candidate immune exposures; instead, reliance was placed on TCR beta sequences and their occurrence across donors. In addition to the first cohort of hundreds of subjects, a separate validation cohort of under 150 different subjects was used. In an earlier analysis of over 550 of the donors, high-throughput TCR beta sequencing was used to judge whether each TCR beta V gene segment behaved as functional or pseudogenic.

On this clone: Its antigen is currently not known.

The cohort comprised around 700 healthy bone marrow donors. At the time of sampling, every cohort member was nominally healthy, though immune exposures that went unrecorded were likely present. The donor tested CMV seropositive, placing the donor among the 250 to 350 seropositive members of the cohort. Each donor provided a peripheral blood sample, and peripheral blood mononuclear cells were used for TCR beta sequencing. Genomic DNA was extracted from the blood cell samples with the Qiagen DNeasy Blood Extraction Kit. The method was the immunoSEQ multiplex PCR assay. For the multiplex PCR, a mixture combining 60 forward primers for TCR Vbeta segments and 13 reverse primers for TCR Jbeta segments was used. Amplification of the CDR3 region of rearranged TCR beta genes was performed with a multiplex PCR assay on genomic DNA. Amplified TCR beta libraries were sequenced as 87-base-pair reads on the Illumina HiSeq System. The authors' analysis ran thus. A later analysis counted about 82 million unique TCR beta chains across the 670 or so repertoires, and some 11 million of these chains were shared by at least two donors. A nearest-neighbor algorithm error-corrected the raw reads and collapsed the reads into unique sequences, merging closely related sequences to remove PCR and sequencing errors. Alignment of CDR3 sequences to IMGT reference sequences was used to assign V, D and J gene segments. For a sequence to be retained, at least a six-nucleotide match to both a V gene segment and a J gene segment was required. A rearrangement counted as productive if the CDR3 had no stop codons and remained in frame with V and J, and every other rearrangement counted as non-productive. CDR3 was defined according to IMGT convention as the region running from the second conserved V-encoded cysteine to the conserved J-encoded phenylalanine. The earlier analysis of about 530 of the donors excluded any sequence lacking an unambiguous match to a single V gene segment. An earlier analysis of some 500 of the donors classified V segments as functional when productive rearrangements were above 56.7% and as segregating when the standard deviation between donors was above 5%. A statistical classification framework was built for diagnosing cytomegalovirus status from the catalog of TCR beta chain sequences. V and J gene assignment, in a later analysis, came from comparing TCR nucleotide sequences with IMGT/GENE-DB human TR gene sequences. A later analysis assigned CDR3 sequences and most-parsimonious VDJ recombination scenarios with the TCRdist pipeline. In a later analysis, each TCR beta chain was defined by its CDR3 amino acid sequence together with its V-gene family, and reads without a unique V-gene family were excluded. A later analysis removed over 500 highly shared, low-generation-probability nucleotide sequences to deal with suspected cross-contamination and a sequencing artifact. A later analysis calculated a clonal expansion index for each public chain from normalized within-repertoire ranks of inferred template counts. Generation probabilities in a later analysis came from a VDJ recombination model fitted to out-of-frame rearrangements, and those results were checked against IGoR. In a later analysis, TCR-TCR, TCR-HLA and TCR-CMV co-occurrence was scored with hypergeometric tests, and a repertoire-size bias correction was applied to TCR pairs. A later analysis estimated false discovery rates by permuting HLA or CMV assignments 20 times. A later analysis grouped co-occurring TCRs with DBSCAN, adding TCRdist sequence similarity when clustering within HLA-allele-positive subsets. Repertoires with fewer than 30,000 or more than 120,000 public chains, plus five repertoires with anomalous nucleotide sharing, were excluded from co-occurrence clustering. Drawn from immuneACCESS, this table holds only the in-frame rearrangements with V and J called that TCRdb kept. Clones are partly lost; checked studies trace under half to an unresolved V gene and leave the rest unexplained. V and J calls and clone size follow that table, whereas D and trimming were derived from the DNA. For this sample, the table gives about 210,000 clones. Of the sample, 0.75% to 1% is held by the ten largest clones.

Overall results and qualifications from the work: In a later genetic analysis, a missense DCLRE1C variant was associated with V-gene and J-gene trimming of TCR beta chains, and the association was replicated in an independent cohort. A later genetic analysis reported fewer N-insertions in productive TCRs among donors in an Asian-associated ancestry cluster than the roughly 620-donor mean. Three of the identified cytomegalovirus-associated TCR beta chains were confirmed in vitro to be specific for cytomegalovirus antigens. A group of highly shared sequence variants was considered likely to be a technical artifact of the sequencing pipeline. Sequencing depth was assumed to be roughly uniform across donors in the presence/absence analyses, though that assumption may not hold. The earlier analysis of almost 600 of the donors excluded approximately 15 rarely observed V segments, including chromosome 9 orphons, because counts were too low. According to a later analysis, parvovirus B19, influenza, CMV and Epstein-Barr virus appeared linked to several top co-occurrence clusters. The only immune exposure information available for the cohort was CMV serostatus. A later analysis found that HLA-associated TCR beta chains were more clonally expanded and had lower generation probabilities than equally common non-associated chains. An earlier analysis of approximately 500 of the donors showed that most TCR beta V segments appeared in productive rearrangements either about 87% or about 30% of the time, which broadly matched IMGT annotations. In this cohort, only TCR beta chains were sequenced, and detectable features were limited by the absence of alpha or paired-chain data. When HLA alleles, especially DR and DQ, strongly co-occurred, TCR associations were difficult to assign to individual alleles. It was suggested by the authors that the approach could potentially be generalized to other disease states and immunological phenotypes. At a false discovery rate of 0.05, a later analysis linked fewer than 20,000 TCR beta sequences to specific HLA alleles. The study gave a list of under 200 TCR beta chains associated with cytomegalovirus. Because HLA typing was missing for some donors at each locus, association tests included only the typed subset. A later analysis found that most CMV-associated TCR beta chains appeared HLA-restricted, with HLA associations seemingly driven largely by CMV exposure. Cytomegalovirus status was reported to be diagnosed by the classifier with high specificity and sensitivity in both the original and validation cohorts. In a later analysis, TCR association rates were found to vary across HLA loci, with the most associated TCRs seen for DRB1 alleles and the fewest for HLA-C alleles. A further reported finding was that TCR beta sequences accurately predicted the HLA-A and HLA-B alleles for most subjects in the first cohort. Linkage disequilibrium might explain the correlated functional status among segregating V segments, but an unknown experimental factor could not be ruled out. Across donors, most TCR sequences were observed very rarely, whereas some public TCRs were present in many individuals.

This clonotype was obtained from a woman between 25 and 40 years old in good health and CMV-seropositive. Sequencing was done on a sample of PBMCs.

At the DNA level, the sequence is TGTGCCAGCAGTCGAGGACAGCTTCTCTCTGGAAACACCATATATTTT. It translates to CASSRGQLLSGNTIYF. The V and J genes are TRBV2 and TRBJ1-3, with TRBD1 perhaps the D gene, on 6 matching bases. V is pared back by 5 bases and J by 0 bases, with 14 bases lying between the germline termini. The germline V gene yields SNHLY for CDR1 and FYNNEI for CDR2. Counted from cysteine to phenylalanine, this CDR3 has 16 amino acids. The sequence is cut down to CDR3 DNA, 48 bases in frame from base 1.